A selection of T cell receptor beta chains follows, all from one sample in a study of blood T cell repertoires in COVID-19. Measured with immunoSEQ multiplex PCR; TCRdb has only the in-frame clones, and not every one. The profile shows around 80,000 clones, roughly 82% of them singletons. Material for sequencing was peripheral blood. These receptors came from a woman older than 75 with active or convalescent COVID-19. Both conserved end residues are part of each CDR3. D genes are given only for firm matches. For some rows the clone size is stated as once, few or many, or as a class when expanded; others skip it.

d_gene: TRBD1
v_gene: TRBV29-1
j_gene: TRBJ1-1
abundance: NA
CDR3aa: CSAVTGDTEAFF
CDR3nt: TGCAGCGCTGTTACAGGGGACACTGAAGCTTTCTTT

d_gene: TRBD1
v_gene: TRBV11-2
j_gene: TRBJ2-7
abundance: NA
CDR3aa: CASLRTGTYEQYF
CDR3nt: TGTGCCAGCCTGAGGACAGGGACCTACGAGCAGTACTTC

d_gene: NA
v_gene: TRBV13
j_gene: TRBJ1-3
abundance: NA
CDR3aa: CASSLAAGTHSGNTIYF
CDR3nt: TGTGCCAGCAGCTTAGCGGCAGGGACTCACTCTGGAAACACCATATATTTT

d_gene: NA
v_gene: TRBV2
j_gene: TRBJ2-3
abundance: NA
CDR3aa: CASRDRGLGEDTQYF
CDR3nt: TGTGCCAGCAGGGACAGGGGACTAGGGGAAGATACGCAGTATTTT

d_gene: TRBD2
v_gene: TRBV7-6
j_gene: TRBJ2-3
abundance: NA
CDR3aa: CASSLVPAGGLRDTQYF
CDR3nt: TGTGCCAGCAGCTTAGTTCCAGCGGGGGGGCTCCGGGATACGCAGTATTTT

d_gene: NA
v_gene: TRBV9
j_gene: TRBJ2-2
abundance: NA
CDR3aa: CASSVDPRSGGELFF
CDR3nt: TGTGCCAGCAGCGTAGATCCTAGATCTGGCGGGGAGCTGTTTTTT

d_gene: NA
v_gene: TRBV10-3
j_gene: TRBJ1-1
abundance: NA
CDR3aa: CAIRGDRTEAFF
CDR3nt: TGTGCCATCAGGGGAGACAGGACTGAAGCTTTCTTT

d_gene: TRBD2
v_gene: TRBV27
j_gene: TRBJ2-5
abundance: NA
CDR3aa: CASSSGLAGGHETQYF
CDR3nt: TGTGCCAGCAGTTCGGGACTAGCGGGGGGGCATGAGACCCAGTACTTC

d_gene: NA
v_gene: TRBV6-6
j_gene: TRBJ1-5
abundance: NA
CDR3aa: CASSYGSNQPQHF
CDR3nt: TGTGCCAGCAGTTACGGCAGTAATCAGCCCCAGCATTTT

d_gene: NA
v_gene: TRBV10-3
j_gene: TRBJ2-7
abundance: few
CDR3aa: CAISDVRYSYEQYF
CDR3nt: TGTGCCATCAGTGATGTTCGGTACTCCTACGAGCAGTACTTC

d_gene: TRBD1
v_gene: TRBV10-3
j_gene: TRBJ1-2
abundance: NA
CDR3aa: CAISVTGTGDYGYTF
CDR3nt: TGTGCCATCAGTGTAACCGGGACAGGGGACTATGGCTACACCTTC

d_gene: NA
v_gene: TRBV6-5
j_gene: TRBJ1-5
abundance: NA
CDR3aa: CASTAGEGRNQPQHF
CDR3nt: TGTGCCAGCACGGCAGGGGAGGGTAGGAATCAGCCCCAGCATTTT

d_gene: TRBD1
v_gene: TRBV19
j_gene: TRBJ2-3
abundance: NA
CDR3aa: CASRTGTGFGDTQYF
CDR3nt: TGTGCCAGTAGGACCGGGACAGGGTTCGGAGATACGCAGTATTTT

d_gene: NA
v_gene: TRBV2
j_gene: TRBJ2-3
abundance: many
CDR3aa: CASTIGGFSTDTQYF
CDR3nt: TGTGCCAGCACCATAGGGGGATTTAGCACAGATACGCAGTATTTT

d_gene: TRBD2
v_gene: TRBV10-1
j_gene: TRBJ2-1
abundance: NA
CDR3aa: CASSGGGSSYEQFF
CDR3nt: TGCGCCAGCAGCGGGGGGGGATCGAGCTATGAGCAGTTCTTC

d_gene: NA
v_gene: TRBV5-1
j_gene: TRBJ2-1
abundance: NA
CDR3aa: CASSSEGEQFF
CDR3nt: TGCGCCAGCAGCTCGGAGGGGGAGCAGTTCTTC

d_gene: NA
v_gene: TRBV19
j_gene: TRBJ2-2
abundance: NA
CDR3aa: CASSRPEGGTSGELFF
CDR3nt: TGTGCCAGTAGTAGGCCGGAGGGCGGGACCAGCGGGGAGCTGTTTTTT

d_gene: TRBD1
v_gene: TRBV5-4
j_gene: TRBJ1-1
abundance: NA
CDR3aa: CASSPTTGGEDTEAFF
CDR3nt: TGTGCCAGCAGCCCGACCACAGGGGGCGAAGACACTGAAGCTTTCTTT

d_gene: TRBD1
v_gene: TRBV28
j_gene: TRBJ1-2
abundance: NA
CDR3aa: CASSPTGTGGLGYTF
CDR3nt: TGTGCCAGCAGTCCAACCGGGACAGGGGGCCTTGGCTACACCTTC

d_gene: TRBD1
v_gene: TRBV7-8
j_gene: TRBJ1-5
abundance: NA
CDR3aa: CASSPGTGVTNQPQHF
CDR3nt: TGTGCCAGCAGCCCCGGGACAGGGGTTACCAATCAGCCCCAGCATTTT

d_gene: NA
v_gene: TRBV24-1
j_gene: TRBJ2-3
abundance: NA
CDR3aa: CATSGAGTTDTQYF
CDR3nt: TGTGCCACCAGTGGGGCGGGGACCACAGATACGCAGTATTTT

d_gene: TRBD1
v_gene: TRBV5-8
j_gene: TRBJ2-5
abundance: NA
CDR3aa: CATTGQALRETQYF
CDR3nt: TGTGCCACCACCGGACAGGCTCTGAGAGAGACCCAGTACTTC

d_gene: NA
v_gene: TRBV25-1
j_gene: TRBJ1-4
abundance: NA
CDR3aa: CASSDGWRTNEKLFF
CDR3nt: TGTGCCAGCAGTGATGGTTGGCGGACTAATGAAAAACTGTTTTTT

d_gene: NA
v_gene: TRBV7-2
j_gene: TRBJ2-5
abundance: NA
CDR3aa: CASSPKETQYF
CDR3nt: TGTGCCAGCAGCCCAAAAGAGACCCAGTACTTC

d_gene: NA
v_gene: TRBV19
j_gene: TRBJ2-1
abundance: NA
CDR3aa: CASGLGEVFSYNEQFF
CDR3nt: TGTGCCAGTGGACTTGGAGAGGTATTTTCCTACAATGAGCAGTTCTTC